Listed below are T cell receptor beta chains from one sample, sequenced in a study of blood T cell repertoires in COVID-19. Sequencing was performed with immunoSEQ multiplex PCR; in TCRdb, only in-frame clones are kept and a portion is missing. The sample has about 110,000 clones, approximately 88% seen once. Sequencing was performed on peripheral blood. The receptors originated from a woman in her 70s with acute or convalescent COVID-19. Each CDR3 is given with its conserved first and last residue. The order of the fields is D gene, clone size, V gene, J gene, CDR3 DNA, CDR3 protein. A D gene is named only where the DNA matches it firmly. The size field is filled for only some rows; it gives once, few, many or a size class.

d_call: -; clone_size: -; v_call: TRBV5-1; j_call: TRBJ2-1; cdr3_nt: TGCGCCAGCAGCTCGGGGACTGTCAATGAGCAGTTCTTC; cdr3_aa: CASSSGTVNEQFF
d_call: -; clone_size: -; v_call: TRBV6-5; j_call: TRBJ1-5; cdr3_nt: TGTGCCAGCAGTTGGGAGTCACGTCAGCCCCAGCATTTT; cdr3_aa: CASSWESRQPQHF
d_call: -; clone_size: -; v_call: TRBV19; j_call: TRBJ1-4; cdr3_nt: TGTGCCAGTAGTACACTACAGGGTTGGGGTGAAAAACTGTTTTTT; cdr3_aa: CASSTLQGWGEKLFF
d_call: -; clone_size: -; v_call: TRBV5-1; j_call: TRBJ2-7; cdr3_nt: TGCGCCAGCAGCTTGGAACAGGGCAGGCACGAGCAGTACTTC; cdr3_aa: CASSLEQGRHEQYF
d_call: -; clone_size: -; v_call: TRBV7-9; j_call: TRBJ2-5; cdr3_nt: TGTGCCAGCAGCTTTTCTCTGGAGACCCAGTACTTC; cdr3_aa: CASSFSLETQYF
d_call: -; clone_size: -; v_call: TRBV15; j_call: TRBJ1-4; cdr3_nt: TGTGCCACCAGCAGAGCCGGCAGGGTGTATGAAAAACTGTTTTTT; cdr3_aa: CATSRAGRVYEKLFF
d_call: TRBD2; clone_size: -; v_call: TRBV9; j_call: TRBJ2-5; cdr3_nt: TGTGCCAGCAGCGCGCGACTAGCGGGGGTCGAGACCCAGTACTTC; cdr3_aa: CASSARLAGVETQYF
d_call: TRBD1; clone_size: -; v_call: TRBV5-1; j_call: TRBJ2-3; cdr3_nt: TGCGCCAGCAGCTTGGACAGGGGTGATGGAGATACGCAGTATTTT; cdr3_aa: CASSLDRGDGDTQYF
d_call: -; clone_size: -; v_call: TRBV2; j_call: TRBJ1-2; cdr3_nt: TGTGCCAGCATGGGCAGGATGCACTATGGCTACACCTTC; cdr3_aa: CASMGRMHYGYTF
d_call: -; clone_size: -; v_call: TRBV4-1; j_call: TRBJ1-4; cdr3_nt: TGCGCCAGCAGCCAAGAAGCGCATACAACTAATGAAAAACTGTTTTTT; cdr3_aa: CASSQEAHTTNEKLFF
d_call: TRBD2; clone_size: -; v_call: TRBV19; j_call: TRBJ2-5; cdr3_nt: TGTGCCAGTAGTGGGAGTAGCGGGAGGGCAGAGACCCAGTACTTC; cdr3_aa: CASSGSSGRAETQYF
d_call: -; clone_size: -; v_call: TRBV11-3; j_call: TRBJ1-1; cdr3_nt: TGTGCCAGCAGCTTAGAGTCTGGGAGCGATGAAGCTTTCTTT; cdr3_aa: CASSLESGSDEAFF
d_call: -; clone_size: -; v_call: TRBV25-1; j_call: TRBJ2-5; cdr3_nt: TGTGCCAGCAGTGACAGGGATCAAGAGACCCAGTACTTC; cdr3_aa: CASSDRDQETQYF
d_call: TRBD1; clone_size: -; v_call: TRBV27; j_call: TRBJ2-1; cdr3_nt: TGTGCCAGCAGTCCCGACAGGGTGAGGGGCAATGAGCAGTTCTTC; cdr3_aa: CASSPDRVRGNEQFF
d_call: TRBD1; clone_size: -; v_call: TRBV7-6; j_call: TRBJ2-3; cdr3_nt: TGTGCCAGCAGCTTAGGGACAGGGTACACAGATACGCAGTATTTT; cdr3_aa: CASSLGTGYTDTQYF
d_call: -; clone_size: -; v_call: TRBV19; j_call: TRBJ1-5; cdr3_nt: TGTGCCAGTAGTATAGATGCAGTTTATCAGCCCCAGCATTTT; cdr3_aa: CASSIDAVYQPQHF
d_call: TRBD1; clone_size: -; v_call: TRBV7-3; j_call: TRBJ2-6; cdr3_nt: TGTGCCAGCAGCTTAATAGGGGGCGGTGGGGCCAACGTCCTGACTTTC; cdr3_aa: CASSLIGGGGANVLTF
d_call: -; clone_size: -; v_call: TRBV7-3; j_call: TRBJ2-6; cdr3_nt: TGTGCCAGTCCCTCGGGGTCAGGGGCCTCTGTCCTGACTTTC; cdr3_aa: CASPSGSGASVLTF
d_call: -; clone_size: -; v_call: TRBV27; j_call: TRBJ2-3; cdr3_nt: TGTGCCAGCAGTGTTAGCCGGGGCACAGATACGCAGTATTTT; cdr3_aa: CASSVSRGTDTQYF
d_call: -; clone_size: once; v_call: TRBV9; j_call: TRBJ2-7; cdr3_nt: TGTGCCAGCAGCGTAGCTCCCACGGCGGAGTACGAGCAGTACTTC; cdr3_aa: CASSVAPTAEYEQYF
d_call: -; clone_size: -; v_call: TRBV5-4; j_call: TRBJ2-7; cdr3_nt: TGTGCCAGCAGCTCAGGGGGGTTGATATCCTACGAGCAGTACTTC; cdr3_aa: CASSSGGLISYEQYF
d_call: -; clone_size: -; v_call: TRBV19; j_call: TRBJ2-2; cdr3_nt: TGTGCCAGTAGTATTTCAGGGGCCGGGGAGCTGTTTTTT; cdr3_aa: CASSISGAGELFF
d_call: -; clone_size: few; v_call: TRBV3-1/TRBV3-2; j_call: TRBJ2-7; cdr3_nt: TGTGCCAGCAGCCAAGGAACGCGTGAGCAGTACTTC; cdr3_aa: CASSQGTREQYF
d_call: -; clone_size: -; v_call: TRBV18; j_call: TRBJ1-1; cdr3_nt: TGTGCCAGCTCACAAGGACAGCATAACACTGAAGCTTTCTTT; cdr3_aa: CASSQGQHNTEAFF
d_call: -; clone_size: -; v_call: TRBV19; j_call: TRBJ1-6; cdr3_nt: TGTGCCAGTAGTGGGGCATCAGGGCAAAGCTATAATTCACCCCTCCACTTT; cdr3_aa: CASSGASGQSYNSPLHF
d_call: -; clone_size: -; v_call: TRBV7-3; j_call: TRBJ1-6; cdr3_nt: TGTGCCAGCAGCTTCTTTAGTAATTCACCCCTCCACTTT; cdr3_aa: CASSFFSNSPLHF
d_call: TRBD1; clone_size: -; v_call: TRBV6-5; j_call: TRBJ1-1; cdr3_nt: TGTGCCAGCACCCGGGACAGGTCGAACACTGAAGCTTTCTTT; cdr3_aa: CASTRDRSNTEAFF
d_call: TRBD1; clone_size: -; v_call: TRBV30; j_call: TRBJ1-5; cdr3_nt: TGTGCCTGGTCCAGGGGGCCAAGACAGCCCCAGCATTTT; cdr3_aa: CAWSRGPRQPQHF
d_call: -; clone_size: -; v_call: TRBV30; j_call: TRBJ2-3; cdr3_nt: TGTGCCTGGAGTCCCTTCGATACGCAGTATTTT; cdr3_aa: CAWSPFDTQYF
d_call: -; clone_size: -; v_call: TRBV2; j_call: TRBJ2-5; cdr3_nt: TGTGCCAGCGGTAGAGAGACCCAGTACTTC; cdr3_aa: CASGRETQYF
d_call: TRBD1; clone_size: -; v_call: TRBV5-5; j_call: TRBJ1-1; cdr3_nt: TGTGCCAGCAGCTTTACAGGGGGGATGAACACTGAAGCTTTCTTT; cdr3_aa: CASSFTGGMNTEAFF
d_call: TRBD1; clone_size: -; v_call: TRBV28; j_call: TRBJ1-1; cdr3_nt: TGTGCCAGCAGTTTGGGAACAGGGGACGCTGAAGCTTTCTTT; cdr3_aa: CASSLGTGDAEAFF
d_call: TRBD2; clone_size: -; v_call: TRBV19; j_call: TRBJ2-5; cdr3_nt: TGTGCCAGTAGTATCTTAGCGGGGGGAGAAGAGACCCAGTACTTC; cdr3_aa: CASSILAGGEETQYF
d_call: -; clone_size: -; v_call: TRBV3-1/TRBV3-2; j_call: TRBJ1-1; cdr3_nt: TGTGCCAGCAGTTACAACATGAACACTGAAGCTTTCTTT; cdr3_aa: CASSYNMNTEAFF
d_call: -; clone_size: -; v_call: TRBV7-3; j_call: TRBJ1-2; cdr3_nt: TGTGCCAGCAGCCGGGGGACGGACTATGGCTACACCTTC; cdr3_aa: CASSRGTDYGYTF
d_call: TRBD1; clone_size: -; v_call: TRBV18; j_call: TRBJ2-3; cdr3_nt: TGTGCCAGCTCACCAGGGACAGGGACAGGGGGCACAGATACGCAGTATTTT; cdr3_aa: CASSPGTGTGGTDTQYF